A single sample gave rise to the 20 T cell receptor beta chains below, sequenced in a study of Graves' ophthalmopathy and Graves' hyperthyroidism. From RNA, the CDR3 regions of TCR beta chains were amplified and sequenced. In the first round, RT-PCR was carried out with HTBI primers, and a multiplex PCR formed the second round. From the multiplex PCR reads, TCRdb called clonotypes with MiXCR, one entry per CDR3 protein. In the table there are 600,000 to 700,000 distinct CDR3 sequences, roughly 41% of which are singletons. Material for sequencing was peripheral blood. These TCRs come from an adult man with Graves' ophthalmopathy.

The chain recombines TRBV5-4 with TRBJ1-6; 12 bases fit TRBD1. CDR3 length equals 15 residues. The V segment lost 2 bases and the J segment 8 bases; nucleotides outside the gene matches: 2. Germline V lookup: CDR1 SGHNT, CDR2 YYREEE (reference sequence). The CDR3 loop is CASSLGTGGDSPLHF. CDR3 sequence (DNA): TGTGCCAGCAGCTTAGGGACAGGGGGCGATTCACCCCTCCACTTT.

The V call is TRBV27, the J call TRBJ1-5, with D unclear. Trimming removed 5 bases at V and 0 bases at J, with 8 bases between. Germline CDR1 reads MNHEY; CDR2 reads SMNVEV (reference sequence). This CDR3 is 14 amino acids long. CDR3 in DNA: TGTGCCAGCAGTGTGGAGAATAGCAATCAGCCCCAGCATTTT. This sequence encodes CASSVENSNQPQHF.

This clonotype has more than one count but fewer than ten. The V call is TRBV2, the J call TRBJ2-7; 11 bases map to TRBD1. V trimming: 6 bases; J trimming: 3 bases; junction bases outside the gene matches: 7. The V gene's germline CDR1 is SNHLY and CDR2 FYNNEI. CDR3 length: 15 residues. The CDR3, as DNA: TGTGCCAGCAGGGTTGGACAGGGGGCCTTCTACGAGCAGTACTTC. It yields the protein CASRVGQGAFYEQYF.

V gene TRBV2 combines with J gene TRBJ1-6; D gene ambiguous. Germline assignment: CDR1 SNHLY and CDR2 FYNNEI. Trimming took 5 bases from V and 0 from J, leaving 11 bases between them. The CDR3 sequence is 16 residues long. The CDR3 region is CASSLYRSSYNSPLHF. Written as DNA, the CDR3 is TGTGCCAGCAGTTTATACCGAAGCTCCTATAATTCACCCCTCCACTTT.

This sequence joins TRBV9 and TRBJ2-5, with D possibly matching TRBD2 (7 bases). CDR1 is SGDLS and CDR2 is YYNGEE in the germline V gene. The germline V and J ends were trimmed by 3 bases and 5 bases, with 17 bases remaining between them. The CDR3 totals 15 residues. The CDR3: CASSAPGGVTETQYF. The CDR3 DNA reads TGTGCCAGCAGCGCACCGGGGGGCGTCACGGAGACCCAGTACTTC.

This clonotype has ten or more counts. This chain connects TRBV14 to TRBJ2-6, with 7 bases identical to TRBD1. This CDR3 comprises 16 residues. V trimming: 1 base; J trimming: 4 bases; junction bases outside the gene matches: 4. Germline CDR1 reads SGHDN; CDR2 reads FVKESK. CDR3: CASSQGTGPGANVLTF. The CDR3 DNA follows: TGTGCCAGCAGCCAAGGGACAGGCCCCGGGGCCAACGTCCTGACTTTC.

The chain links TRBV7-8 to TRBJ2-5; a weak D match, TRBD2 (5 bases). The V and J ends lost 1 base and 2 bases respectively, with 8 bases between them. The germline gives CDR1 SGHVS, CDR2 FQNEAQ. The CDR3 spans 14 residues. In nucleotides, the CDR3 is TGTGCCAGCAGCTTAGTACGGGGACAAGAGACCCAGTACTTC. It yields the protein CASSLVRGQETQYF. The complete variable domain, with remaining parts taken from reference TRBV7-8 and TRBJ2-5, reads GAGVSQSPRYKVAKRGQDVALRCDPISGHVSLFWYQQALGQGPEFLTYFQNEAQLDKSGLPSDRFFAERPEGSVSTLKIQRTQQEDSAVYLCASSLVRGQETQYFGPGTRLLVL.

This clonotype turned up a few times. This may be a read error, as it is one base from a much larger clone. This sequence joins TRBV7-9 and TRBJ1-2; possibly TRBD1 for D (5 bases). The germline gives CDR1 SEHNR, CDR2 FQNEAQ (reference sequence). Deletions cut 10 bases from V and 6 bases from J, with 21 bases between. The CDR3 extends over 14 amino acids. The CDR3 nucleotides are TGTGCCACCATCTTAGGGGCCAGGCCCGATGGCTACACCTTC. Translation: CATILGARPDGYTF.

This clonotype was found many times. The chain carries TRBV9 and TRBJ1-1; D call uncertain. The germline CDR1 and CDR2 sequences are SGDLS and YYNGEE. Trimming removed 4 bases at V and 2 bases at J, with 15 bases between. This CDR3 region has 15 residues. The CDR3 spells CASSLGEGGNTEAFF. In nucleotides, the CDR3 is TGTGCCAGCAGCCTCGGGGAGGGTGGTAACACTGAAGCTTTCTTT. Full variable domain (rest looked up from reference TRBV9 and TRBJ1-1): DSGVTQTPKHLITATGQRVTLRCSPRSGDLSVYWYQQSLDQGLQFLIQYYNGEERAKGNILERFSAQQFPDLHSELNLSSLELGDSALYFCASSLGEGGNTEAFFGQGTRLTVV.

The V gene is TRBV25-1, the J gene TRBJ1-1; no reliable D call. The CDR3 is 14 residues long. Germline CDR1 is MGHDK and CDR2 is SYGVNS. Trimming took off 4 bases at V and 2 bases at J, with 11 bases between the two ends. This CDR3 reads CASSAAVSNTEAFF. CDR3 in DNA: TGTGCCAGCAGTGCCGCGGTTTCTAACACTGAAGCTTTCTTT.

Note on this clonotype: This sequence may be a read error, since a much larger clone differs from it by one base. This chain links TRBV7-3 with TRBJ2-5, with D perhaps assigned TRBD1 or TRBD2 (5 bases each). V lost 10 bases and J lost 7, with 16 bases in between. The CDR3 is made up of 12 amino acids. Germline CDR1 and CDR2: SGHTA and FQGTGA. The CDR3 protein is CAKSGTEGTQYF. CDR3 sequence (DNA): TGTGCCAAATCCGGGACGGAAGGGACCCAGTACTTC.

This chain connects TRBV30 to TRBJ2-7; D is ambiguous. V dropped 7 bases and J dropped 6 bases, with 16 bases sitting between them. Germline CDR1 GTSNPN, CDR2 SVGIG (reference sequence). The CDR3 covers 12 residues. CDR3 coding DNA: TGTGCCTTACGGTACTCAGGCGCCGAGCAGTACTTC. This sequence encodes CALRYSGAEQYF.

The chain uses TRBV9 and TRBJ1-1, with D possibly TRBD1 on 5 matching bases. The CDR3 length is 15 residues. Trimming pared 0 bases from V and 4 bases from J, leaving 13 bases between. Germline CDR1 and CDR2: SGDLS and YYNGEE. The CDR3 nucleotides read TGTGCCAGCAGCGTAGGCCAAGGGGCCGGCACTGAAGCTTTCTTT. Protein product: CASSVGQGAGTEAFF.

This clonotype was seen a few times. The J gene is TRBJ2-5, the V gene TRBV7-9; D might be TRBD1 (6 bases). Germline CDR1 reads SEHNR; CDR2 reads FQNEAQ (reference sequence). The CDR3 runs to 16 residues. V shed 2 bases and J shed 2 bases, with 15 bases lying between them. CDR3 protein: CASSLSLGARQETQYF. CDR3 in DNA: TGTGCCAGCAGCTTAAGTCTGGGGGCGCGGCAAGAGACCCAGTACTTC.

The V call is TRBV9, the J call TRBJ1-1; 9 bases are shared with TRBD1. Germline CDR1 SGDLS, CDR2 YYNGEE. There are 16 residues in the CDR3. With V trimmed by 2 bases and J by 0 bases, 5 bases remained unmatched. Written as DNA, the CDR3 is TGTGCCAGCAGCGTCGTGGGGGACAGGGTGAACACTGAAGCTTTCTTT. It translates to CASSVVGDRVNTEAFF.

The CDR3 DNA reads as TGTGCCATCAAGGGGGGTTGGGGTAGCACTGAAGCTTTCTTT. Its translation is CAIKGGWGSTEAFF. This chain uses TRBV10-3 with TRBJ1-1, with D possibly being TRBD1 (6 bases). CDR1 is ENHRY and CDR2 is SYGVKD in the germline V gene. Trimming took off 7 bases at V and 4 bases at J, with 16 bases between the two ends. The CDR3 length is 14 residues.

The rearrangement joins TRBV9 to TRBJ1-1, with D maybe TRBD1 (6 bases). Trimming stripped 6 bases from V and 11 bases from J, with 20 bases between. This CDR3 spans 13 amino acids. The germline CDR1 and CDR2 sequences are SGDLS and YYNGEE. This CDR3 reads CASTTGATIEAFF. In DNA form, the CDR3 reads TGTGCCAGCACCACGGGGGCGACCATTGAGGCTTTCTTT.

This rearrangement joins TRBV7-3 to TRBJ2-7; 13 bases line up with TRBD2. Germline V CDR1 and CDR2: SGHTA, FQGTGA. The CDR3 has 15 residues. V lost 3 bases to trimming and J lost 5 bases; unmatched junction nucleotides: 4. CDR3 in DNA: TGTGCCAGCAGCTTGGGACTAGCGGGATATAACGAGCAGTACTTC. It encodes CASSLGLAGYNEQYF.

This chain joins TRBV4-1 and TRBJ1-2; tentatively, D is TRBD1 (6 bases). Trimming shortened V by 3 bases and J by 0 bases, and 8 bases separated the two germline ends. This CDR3 is 14 amino acids long. Germline CDR1 reads MGHRA; CDR2 reads YSYEKL. CDR3: CASSHRTANYGYTF. In DNA, the CDR3 is TGCGCCAGCAGCCATAGGACAGCTAACTATGGCTACACCTTC.

The rearrangement links TRBV9 to TRBJ2-7, with D unclear. V was clipped by 2 bases and J by 8 bases, with 11 bases between them. This CDR3 is 12 amino acids long. In germline, CDR1 is SGDLS, CDR2 YYNGEE. CDR3 in DNA: TGTGCCAGCAGCGTTGTGGACGGCCAGCAGTACTTC. It encodes CASSVVDGQQYF.